The TCR beta chain under discussion was sequenced for a study of cytomegalovirus exposure and HLA in healthy donors. Each donor was healthy, and each was a bone marrow donor. The PCR contained 60 Vbeta and 13 Jbeta primers. The method was immunoSEQ multiplex PCR; TCRdb's version includes in-frame clones alone and lacks a portion of them. Seen here are approximately 76,000 clones, 55% to 75% observed once, and the top ten hold more than 5%. On this clone itself: Its antigen is not identified.

This CDR3 has 13 residues. The V end was cut by 5 bases, the J end by 3 bases, with 11 bases between. CDR1 and CDR2 from the germline V gene are SQVTM and ANQGSEA. General study points: Apart from CMV serostatus, no immune exposure information was available. The authors enumerated some 160 TCR beta chains as linked to cytomegalovirus.

Sequencing used PBMCs. The chain couples TRBV29-1 to TRBJ2-1; weak D call: TRBD2 (5 bases). This receptor was taken from a man aged 25 to 40 in good health and CMV-seropositive. The CDR3 sequence is CSVWELDYNEQFF. CDR3 in DNA: TGCAGCGTTTGGGAACTAGACTACAATGAGCAGTTCTTC.